The clone carrying this T cell receptor beta chain was counted only a few times. The antigen remains unidentified. For the second PCR, which ran for about 7 to 11 cycles, a sample-barcoded 5' primer and a J-beta primer mix were used. TCRdb reprocessed the 5' RACE reads with MiXCR, giving one entry per CDR3 protein. Of fewer than 1,000,000 distinct CDR3 sequences listed, about 45% are singletons. The data stem from a study of blood T cells in healthy people across ages. Findings of the study overall: Older age coincided with a roughly linear decline in TCR beta diversity per million T cells. The donors' CMV status was not determined, possibly confounding changes in expanded clonotypes.

V lost 0 bases, J lost 6 bases, and 11 bases stayed unmatched. CDR1 DFQATT and CDR2 SNEGSKA come from the germline V gene (reference sequence). CDR3 length equals 15 residues. The people who gave samples were healthy Caucasians from Russia, aged about 6 to 100. Source material: blood. The clonotype was recovered from a man older than 75 in good health. This chain links TRBV20-1 with TRBJ2-7; the match to TRBD1 covers 7 bases. The CDR3 sequence is CSARDRSRGYTEQYF. The CDR3 nucleotides read TGCAGTGCTAGAGATAGGTCCAGGGGGTATACCGAGCAGTACTTC.